The TCR beta chain described here comes from a study of T-cell memory formation after mild COVID-19. Study summary: The two donors had largely donor-specific TCR clusters. Study-wide results and limits: Whereas later expanders leaned CD4+, clones contracting day 15 to 85 showed a balanced CD4/CD8 makeup. Clones which contracted sat mainly in CM and EM if CD4+, and in EMRA if CD8+.

Sample barcodes and UMIs were carried by the TCR alpha and TCR beta cDNA libraries that 5'RACE generated with constant-segment primers. TCRdb passed the 5' RACE reads through MiXCR, listing each CDR3 protein once. This sample has more than 150,000 distinct CDR3 sequences, with 20% to 25% found just once. The germline CDR1 and CDR2 sequences are KGHDR and SFDVKD. With 3 bases clipped from V and 7 bases from J, the junction kept 10 bases outside the gene matches. The CDR3 has 16 residues. Comment on this clonotype: Its antigen is not identified.

The V call is TRBV24-1, the J call TRBJ2-3, with TRBD2 matching 9 bases. The receptor's source is an adult woman who had mild COVID-19 (a few samples of this study predate the infection). Cell type and time point are not known. The specimen sequenced was PBMCs or a T cell subset sorted from them (not recorded which). For the CDR3, the DNA is TGTGCCACCAGTGATCATAGCGGGGGTGGACTTCATACGCAGTATTTT. It codes for CATSDHSGGGLHTQYF.